This TCR beta chain was sequenced during a study of response to subunit inactivated influenza vaccine. V lost 2 bases, J lost 11 bases, and 9 bases lay in between. This CDR3 has 11 amino acids. This clonotype showed up just a few times. The antigen is unknown. TCRdb ran MiXCR on the RT-PCR reads and lists one entry per CDR3 protein. The sample lists about 620,000 distinct CDR3 sequences, about an eighth seen once, with 9.5% to 13% in the top ten. General study findings and limits: Each seasonal flu vaccination may recruit only limited new T cells, authors suggested.

Sequenced here: PBMCs from blood, sampled on the day of vaccination. The rearrangement joins TRBV12-3 or TRBV12-4 to TRBJ1-1, with no clear D. This receptor was taken from a man in his forties or fifties who received an inactivated influenza vaccine. This CDR3 is CASSLRFVAFF. The CDR3 region has the DNA TGTGCCAGCAGTTTAAGGTTCGTCGCTTTCTTT.